This TCR beta chain was observed in a study of T cell responses to AZD1222 COVID-19 vaccine. V gave up 1 base and J gave up 6 bases, with 19 bases separating them. Per germline, CDR1 SGHDT and CDR2 YYEEEE. The CDR3 runs 17 residues. Measured with immunoSEQ multiplex PCR; TCRdb has only the in-frame clones, and not every one. The sample records 130,000 to 150,000 clones, 75% to 90% being singletons. The rearrangement joins TRBV5-6 to TRBJ2-2, with unresolved D. The material was peripheral blood, obtained on day 0 of MenACWY control vaccination. The receptor was derived from an adult in good health. CDR3: CASSLLLDRTGPGELFF. The CDR3 DNA is TGTGCCAGCAGCTTGTTGCTGGATAGGACGGGTCCCGGGGAGCTGTTTTTT.